Following are 3 T cell receptor beta chains from one sample sequenced in a study of identifying expanded T cells in peripheral blood. Sequenced by immunoSEQ multiplex PCR; TCRdb stores in-frame clones only, minus some. The data contain roughly 100,000 clones, around 89% of them singletons. Source material: blood. Receptors were obtained from a person aged 18-69 years in good health.

CDR3 residues: CASSRQGGLAGRTYEQYF. CDR3 nucleotides: TGTGCCAGCAGCCGACAGGGGGGACTAGCGGGAAGGACCTACGAGCAGTACTTC. This chain joins TRBV7-2 and TRBJ2-7; TRBD2 agrees at 13 bases. Germline V gene sequence: CDR1 SGHTA, CDR2 FQGNSA. Trimming cost V 5 bases and J 2 bases; bases outside gene matches: 12. This CDR3 has 18 amino acids.

This chain joins TRBV25-1 and TRBJ2-1; D might be TRBD2 (5 bases). V was pared by 1 base and J by 8 bases, with 18 bases between. The CDR3 spans 16 residues. The germline CDR1 and CDR2 sequences are MGHDK and SYGVNS. This CDR3 is CASSEWTNTSRDEQFF. The CDR3 DNA is TGTGCCAGCAGTGAATGGACCAATACTAGTCGGGATGAGCAGTTCTTC. The variable domain in full, completed from reference TRBV25-1 and TRBJ2-1, reads EADIYQTPRYLVIGTGKKITLECSQTMGHDKMYWYQQDPGMELHLIHYSYGVNSTEKGDLSSESTVSRIRTEHFPLTLESARPSHTSQYLCASSEWTNTSRDEQFFGPGTRLTVL.

This rearrangement joins TRBV2 to TRBJ1-6, with D maybe TRBD1 (5 bases). The CDR3 loop spans 13 amino acids. Germline loops: CDR1 SNHLY, CDR2 FYNNEI. The V end lost 5 bases, the J end lost 8 bases, and 10 bases lay between the germline ends. The CDR3, as DNA: TGTGCCAGCAGTCCTGGGGGTCATTCACCCCTCCACTTT. It encodes CASSPGGHSPLHF. Full variable domain (outside the CDR3, taken from reference TRBV2 and TRBJ1-6): EPEVTQTPSHQVTQMGQEVILRCVPISNHLYFYWYRQILGQKVEFLVSFYNNEISEKSEIFDDQFSVERPDGSNFTLKIRSTKLEDSAMYFCASSPGGHSPLHFGNGTRLTVT.